Here is one T cell receptor (beta chain) with its context. Which antigen it targets is not known. No per-base quality is available; no much larger clone lies one base away. The donors were healthy, HIV-negative adults with no recently reported acute infections or vaccinations. All donors were Caucasian adults living in Nashville, Tennessee, USA. CD4+ T cells were enriched through magnetic negative selection, after which naive cells were positively selected on CD45RA and the remaining negative fraction served as the memory subset. Blood was collected by leukapheresis, and PBMCs were isolated by Ficoll-Histopaque density gradient centrifugation and then cryopreserved in liquid nitrogen vapor phase. Analytical flow cytometry was used to check the purity and quantity of every magnetically sorted T cell population. Each sorted fraction had its genomic DNA isolated and then quantified by UV absorbance on a Nanodrop 2000c.

Using the deep immunoSEQ assay, multiplex PCR amplified TCR CDR3 regions from genomic DNA. For each cell subset, the extracted genomic DNA was distributed evenly across all wells of several immunoSEQ 96-well plates, and each plate served as one replicate. Each replicate PCR for sorted subsets received 150 to 250 ng genomic DNA, equal to about 30,000 T cell genomes. The purified libraries were quantified using a Qubit 3.0 fluorometer, sized with a Bioanalyzer 2100, and then quantified again using the KAPA Library Quantification kit. Each immunoSEQ 96-well plate was sequenced on its own single-read 150-cycle Illumina NextSeq 550 flow cell. Per the authors' processing: Because only junctional sequences without quality scores were contained in the immunoSEQ output, filtering matching that applied to full-length reads could not be performed. To assign V/J genes and CDR3, sequences were annotated using PyIR, a Python wrapper for IgBLAST v1.9, with IMGT germline references. Any read was removed if the V/J assignment was weak (E-value above 1e-6), the CDR3 was missing, or the read contained stop codons, out-of-frame junctions, or ambiguous translated residues. V3J clonotypes were defined as sequences sharing an identical inferred V gene, J gene, and CDR3 amino acid sequence. Percentage overlap between repertoires was computed as shared unique clonotypes divided by the size of the smaller repertoire. Repertoire richness was assessed with RTK rarefaction, the Chao1 estimator, and Recon v2.1 estimates of unobserved clonotypes. Generation probabilities for all TCRbeta clonotypes obtained by the gDNA method from several donors were computed using OLGA. TCRdb mirrors the immuneACCESS table, restricted to in-frame sequences. Some clones are absent from its copies; in checked studies, under half trace to an unresolved V gene, and the reason for the others is unknown. That table gives V, J and clone size, and the DNA gave D and trimming. This sample gives 1.4 million to 1.5 million clones in total; more than 95% of them show up just once. The top ten clones comprise approximately 1% of the sample.

This sample stems from a study of shared clonotypes between healthy human individuals (dated by TCRdb to the early 2020s). Context from the whole study: Three men and two women, aged 18 to 49 years, made up the cohort. Per donor, three plates each were used for CD4 naive and CD4 memory, two for CD8 naive, and one for CD8 memory. The study deeply sequenced blood TCR repertoires of five healthy adults to estimate repertoire size and the extent of clonotype sharing between individuals. Different laboratories and diverse techniques were used to prepare libraries and sequence TCR repertoires, to increase sequencing depth and limit assay-specific biases. Between about 0.8 and 8.9 billion PBMCs per donor were obtained by leukapheresis. Findings and caveats that apply to the study as a whole: Estimated clonotype richness was generally larger for naive than for memory subsets. Compared with non-shared clonotypes, clonotypes shared by all four sorted-subset donors had higher generation probabilities. About 5% of naive CD4, more than 3% of naive CD8, 2% to 2.5% of memory CD4, and about 0.4% of memory CD8 clonotypes were shared across several donors. Based on pairwise subsampling, the degree of clonotype sharing among donors was expected to be affected by sequencing depth. Sampling was limited to blood, and TCR repertoires in tissue likely differ from TCR repertoires in blood. Even with the large sequencing depth, rarefaction of the sorted-subset datasets indicated that sequencing was incomplete. Because the study included only a small number of donors, the genetic and exposure-history diversity represented was limited.

Compared with germline, V lacks 4 bases and J lacks 9 bases; bases without a gene match: 16. The germline V gene (reference sequence) gives CDR1 as SGHNT and CDR2 as YYREEE. The CDR3 contains 17 residues, cysteine and phenylalanine counted. This entry keeps only the CDR3 DNA: 51 bases, framed from base 1. This clonotype originated in a man younger than 45 in good health. The chain couples TRBV5-4 to TRBJ2-1, with 10 bases matching TRBD2. The sample consisted of naive CD4+ T cells sorted from blood. What the cell subset or site label conveys for this sample: CD45RA+ positively selected. The nucleotides read TGTGCCAGCAGCAGGGCCCAAGCGGGAGGGCCTATGGCTGAGCAGTTCTTC. Its protein product is CASSRAQAGGPMAEQFF. The reference TRBV5-4 and TRBJ2-1 proteins fill in what lies around the CDR3, so the full variable domain reads ETGVTQSPTHLIKTRGQQVTLRCSSQSGHNTVSWYQQALGQGPQFIFQYYREEENGRGNFPPRFSGLQFPNYSSELNVNALELDDSALYLCASSRAQAGGPMAEQFFGPGTRLTVL.